The rows below give T cell receptor beta chains drawn from one sample of a study of T cell clonotyping in hematopoietic cell transplantation. The repertoire was sequenced with immunoSEQ multiplex PCR; TCRdb's copy has only in-frame clones and lacks some. The sample yields some 49,000 clones, over 75% seen once. The sample here was peripheral blood mononuclear cells, taken before stem cell transplant. These receptors were taken from a man between 60 and 75 years old with biphenotypic leukemia. Some clones in this sample may be carry-over from other donors' samples. CDR3s include the opening cysteine and the closing phenylalanine or tryptophan. Each record gives: V gene, J gene, clone size, D gene, CDR3 DNA, CDR3 protein. The D gene is left open where the match is weak. Size is stated for part of the rows, as once, few or many counts, or as a class when the clone is expanded.

v_gene: TRBV5-4; j_gene: TRBJ1-2; abundance: medium-sized; d_gene: TRBD1; CDR3nt: TGTGCCAGCAGCCGTCTACAGGGGTATGGCTACACCTTC; CDR3aa: CASSRLQGYGYTF
v_gene: TRBV6-5; j_gene: TRBJ2-7; abundance: once; d_gene: NA; CDR3nt: TGTGCCAGCAGTTACTCAGGGATGACCTACGAGCAGTACTTC; CDR3aa: CASSYSGMTYEQYF
v_gene: TRBV28; j_gene: TRBJ1-4; abundance: NA; d_gene: NA; CDR3nt: TGTGCCAGCAGTTTACTCGGCTCACAGCGGGAAAAACTGTTTTTT; CDR3aa: CASSLLGSQREKLFF
v_gene: TRBV29-1; j_gene: TRBJ2-7; abundance: NA; d_gene: NA; CDR3nt: TGCAGCGTTCGGGACGGGGACTACGAGCAGTACTTC; CDR3aa: CSVRDGDYEQYF
v_gene: TRBV9; j_gene: TRBJ2-3; abundance: NA; d_gene: TRBD1; CDR3nt: TGTGCCAGCAGCGCTTGGGACAGGGTTACAGATACGCAGTATTTT; CDR3aa: CASSAWDRVTDTQYF
v_gene: TRBV7-9; j_gene: TRBJ1-1; abundance: few; d_gene: NA; CDR3nt: TGTGCCAGCAGCATAGGGTTCACTGAAGCTTTCTTT; CDR3aa: CASSIGFTEAFF
v_gene: TRBV11-3; j_gene: TRBJ2-5; abundance: NA; d_gene: NA; CDR3nt: TGTGCCAGCAGCACCGGACGGGATTCCCAAGAGACCCAGTACTTC; CDR3aa: CASSTGRDSQETQYF
v_gene: TRBV5-1; j_gene: TRBJ2-7; abundance: NA; d_gene: NA; CDR3nt: TGCGCCAGCAGCGCTGCCGGGACGGACTACGAGCAGTACTTC; CDR3aa: CASSAAGTDYEQYF
v_gene: TRBV28; j_gene: TRBJ2-5; abundance: NA; d_gene: TRBD2; CDR3nt: TGTGCCAGCAGCCGACCGGGACTAGCGGGAGGCCTACAAGAGACCCAGTACTTC; CDR3aa: CASSRPGLAGGLQETQYF
v_gene: TRBV28; j_gene: TRBJ1-2; abundance: NA; d_gene: TRBD1; CDR3nt: TGTGCCAGCAGGGGGGACAGGAGTTATGGCTACACCTTC; CDR3aa: CASRGDRSYGYTF
v_gene: TRBV5-1; j_gene: TRBJ2-2; abundance: NA; d_gene: NA; CDR3nt: TGCGCCAGCAGCTTGGACCCTAGGGGCGGGGAGCTGTTTTTT; CDR3aa: CASSLDPRGGELFF
v_gene: TRBV20-1; j_gene: TRBJ2-5; abundance: NA; d_gene: NA; CDR3nt: TGCAGTGCCCTTGTCCAAGAGACCCAGTACTTC; CDR3aa: CSALVQETQYF
v_gene: TRBV30; j_gene: TRBJ2-7; abundance: NA; d_gene: NA; CDR3nt: TGTGCCTGGGTCGGGAGCTCCTACGAGCAGTACTTC; CDR3aa: CAWVGSSYEQYF
v_gene: TRBV30; j_gene: TRBJ1-2; abundance: NA; d_gene: NA; CDR3nt: TGTGCCTGGAACCAGAGAGACTATGGCTACACCTTC; CDR3aa: CAWNQRDYGYTF
v_gene: TRBV10-3; j_gene: TRBJ2-2; abundance: NA; d_gene: NA; CDR3nt: TGTGCCATCACCCGGACATCGAACACCGGGGAGCTGTTTTTT; CDR3aa: CAITRTSNTGELFF
v_gene: TRBV6-5; j_gene: TRBJ1-2; abundance: NA; d_gene: TRBD1; CDR3nt: TGTGCCAGCAGTTACTCCCAGGGGGACTATGGCTACACCTTC; CDR3aa: CASSYSQGDYGYTF
v_gene: TRBV7-9; j_gene: TRBJ2-1; abundance: NA; d_gene: TRBD1; CDR3nt: TGTGCCAGCCAAGGACAGGGGGGCTCCACAGGGGCGGGGAATGAGCAGTTCTTC; CDR3aa: CASQGQGGSTGAGNEQFF
v_gene: TRBV5-1; j_gene: TRBJ2-3; abundance: NA; d_gene: NA; CDR3nt: TGCGCCAGCAGCTTTACCGGGGGCACAGATACGCAGTATTTT; CDR3aa: CASSFTGGTDTQYF
v_gene: TRBV9; j_gene: TRBJ2-1; abundance: NA; d_gene: TRBD1; CDR3nt: TGTGCCAGCAGCCTGGTGGGGACAGCGGTCAATGAGCAGTTCTTC; CDR3aa: CASSLVGTAVNEQFF
v_gene: TRBV25-1; j_gene: TRBJ1-5; abundance: NA; d_gene: NA; CDR3nt: TGTGCCAGCAGTGAATATGGGGGAAACAATCAGCCCCAGCATTTT; CDR3aa: CASSEYGGNNQPQHF
v_gene: TRBV5-6; j_gene: TRBJ2-7; abundance: NA; d_gene: NA; CDR3nt: TGTGCCAGCAGCCCACCCACGGCAACCTACGAGCAGTACTTC; CDR3aa: CASSPPTATYEQYF